One sample yielded the 5 T cell receptor beta chains listed below, sequenced in a study of shared clonotypes between healthy human individuals. The method was immunoSEQ multiplex PCR; TCRdb's version includes in-frame clones alone and lacks a portion of them. The sample comprises over 800,000 clones, around 92% of which are singletons, and about 25% rests with the top ten. Terminally differentiated effector memory CD45RA+ cells were excluded by CCR7 positive selection of CD45RO-negative cells. The sequencing input was naive CD8+ T cells sorted from blood. The receptor set was obtained from a man aged 25-45 years in good health.

Concerning this clone itself: The same CDR3 can be traced to other DNA sequences in this sample. The chain has TRBV27 and TRBJ2-7; perhaps TRBD2 as D (5 bases). V was clipped by 2 bases and J by 3 bases, with 8 bases between them. Germline loops: CDR1 MNHEY, CDR2 SMNVEV (reference sequence). The CDR3 is 13 amino acids. The CDR3 sequence: CASSLSGGYEQYF. CDR3 coding DNA: TGTGCCAGCAGTTTAAGCGGAGGCTACGAGCAGTACTTC.

The chain has TRBV2 and TRBJ2-1, with D perhaps matching TRBD2 (5 bases). Between the trimmed V and J ends, which lost 4 bases and 10 bases, there was a span of 20 bases. The CDR3 has 15 residues. Looked up from germline, CDR1 is SNHLY and CDR2 is FYNNEI. Here the CDR3 DNA reads TGTGCCAGCAGTGGCCTCGAGCTCCCGACGGGGGAGCAGTTCTTC. It encodes CASSGLELPTGEQFF.

The chain joins TRBV7-2 to TRBJ2-3; D unresolved. Germline-derived CDR1 and CDR2 are SGHTA and FQGNSA. V was clipped by 1 base and J by 3 bases, with 14 bases between them. The length of the CDR3 is 16 residues. The CDR3 loop reads CASSLELQRMTDTQYF. The CDR3 nucleotides read TGTGCCAGCAGCTTAGAACTCCAGAGGATGACAGATACGCAGTATTTT.

For the CDR3, the DNA is TGTGCCAGCAGCCAACAGGGTATTAATACAGATACGCAGTATTTT. Translation gives CASSQQGINTDTQYF. The V call is TRBV7-3, the J call TRBJ2-3, with D possibly matching TRBD1 (6 bases). The V gene lost 5 bases and the J gene lost 3 bases, with 15 bases spanning the gap. Germline values: CDR1 SGHTA, CDR2 FQGTGA. The CDR3 covers 15 residues.

The chain is built from TRBV7-9 and TRBJ2-1, with 13 bases identical to TRBD2. The junction had 16 bases not matched to a gene; V was cut back by 10 bases and J by 4 bases. Germline V gene sequence: CDR1 SEHNR, CDR2 FQNEAQ (reference sequence). This CDR3 contains 18 residues. The CDR3 reads CAIITLAGGPWGYNEQFF. The CDR3 DNA is TGTGCCATTATCACACTAGCGGGAGGGCCGTGGGGGTACAATGAGCAGTTCTTC.